This is a list of T cell receptor beta chains from one sample in a study of cytomegalovirus exposure and HLA in healthy donors. The table came from immunoSEQ multiplex PCR; TCRdb's copy has only in-frame clones and leaves some out. The top ten hold around 1.6% of the sample, which has roughly 180,000 clones, about 79% seen once. The source material was PBMCs. The receptors derive from a man aged 18-30 years in good health and CMV-seronegative. The CDR3 runs from the conserved cysteine through the conserved F or W.

>TRBJ2-7|TRBV5-5
CASSAGYGASEQYF
>TRBJ2-2|TRBV10-3
CAGFGEGANTGELFF
>TRBJ2-5|TRBV9
CASSAPRQGWTETQYF
>TRBJ2-7|TRBV6-5
CASSRTSLDEQYF
>TRBJ1-1|TRBV10-2
CASIRGFAGTSEAFF
>TRBJ2-2|TRBV5-1
CASSSRDLNTGELFF
>TRBJ1-4|TRBV5-6
CASSFQGTEKLFF
>TRBJ2-1|TRBV7-6
CASSLRGYEQFF
>TRBJ1-1|TRBV2
CASRGDSLHTEAFF
>TRBJ2-1|TRBV11-2
CASSPPGLGLLGEQFF
>TRBJ2-1|TRBV6-5
CASSYVLAGGYNEQFF
>TRBJ2-1|TRBV15
CATSRDRGGNEQFF
>TRBJ1-1|TRBV30
CAASGLRENTEAFF
>TRBJ2-3|TRBV28
CASRLSGTDTQYF
>TRBJ2-2|TRBV4-2
CASSRSRDSRSPNTGELFF
>TRBJ1-4|TRBV4-2
CASSPLQILQGSNEKLFF
>TRBJ1-5|TRBV4-2
CASSQESNQPQHF
>TRBJ2-1|TRBV5-5
CASSLTSLAEAYNEQFF
>TRBJ2-7|TRBV25-1
CASSRSGSPYEQYF
>TRBJ2-7|TRBV28
CASSPQGGRGVEQYF
>TRBJ1-2|TRBV11-2
CASSYKTGTAYGYTF
>TRBJ2-5|TRBV28
CASREGQYQETQYF
>TRBJ1-4|TRBV5-1
CASSFRGGDRAGEKLFF
>TRBJ1-1|TRBV30
CAWTKTGSNWNTEAFF
>TRBJ2-1|TRBV7-2
CASSFYWAGSSSSYNEQFF
>TRBJ2-7|TRBV5-1
CASSLQGSPYEQYF